This T cell receptor beta chain was retrieved from a study of tumor-infiltrating lymphocytes in primary liver carcinoma. Synthesis of TCR beta cDNA was carried out from approximately 470 ng total RNA with a constant-region primer. Construction of TCR beta libraries relied on three successive nested multiplex PCR rounds employing slightly modified ARM-PCR. In the first two PCR rounds, TRBV1-TRBV30 forward primers were paired with a C-beta reverse primer, and each round lasted roughly 9 cycles. TCRdb independently ran MiXCR on the multiplex PCR reads; one entry per CDR3 protein. The sample records about 74,000 distinct CDR3 sequences, almost 70% being singletons. A word on this clonotype: Being one base from a much bigger clone, this may be a read error.

The approximately 20-31 mg bulk tissue piece was not sorted before simultaneous RNA and DNA extraction. With 5 bases removed from V and 3 bases from J, the gap between germline ends came to 5 bases. CDR3 length equals 11 residues. Germline CDR1 MDHEN, CDR2 SYDVKM. Sample: liver tumor tissue from sampling region 4. Subset meaning: tumor region T4, right-lateral pole. The genes are TRBV28 and TRBJ2-7; no reliable D call. This TCR was recovered from a middle-aged man with primary liver carcinoma and hepatitis B virus infection. This CDR3 reads CASSNGYEQYF. Here the CDR3 DNA reads TGTGCCAGCAGTAACGGCTACGAGCAGTACTTC.